A selection of T cell receptor beta chains follows, all from one sample in a study of blood T cell repertoires in COVID-19. TCRdb's copy holds only in-frame clones and misses some; the assay was immunoSEQ multiplex PCR. This sample has 25,000 to 30,000 clones, with about 94% found just once. Specimen: peripheral blood. The receptors here all came from a human donor with active COVID-19. The donor label of this sample is uncertain. The CDR3 runs from the conserved cysteine through the conserved F or W. A D gene is named only where the DNA matches it firmly. Only some rows state a clone size, as once, few, many or a class for expanded clones.

abundance,v_gene,j_gene,d_gene,CDR3nt,CDR3aa
-,TRBV10-1,TRBJ2-1,TRBD2,TGCGCCAGCAGTGCTTCGGGAGCTAGCGGGGAAAACTACAATGAGCAGTTCTTC,CASSASGASGENYNEQFF
-,TRBV27,TRBJ1-2,TRBD1,TGTGCCAGCAGTTCAGGACAGGGGAAAAACTATGGCTACACCTTC,CASSSGQGKNYGYTF
-,TRBV7-2,TRBJ1-4,-,TGTGCCAGCAGCTTAGGACCGGAGAGTGAAAAACTGTTTTTT,CASSLGPESEKLFF
-,TRBV27,TRBJ2-5,-,TGTGCCAGCAGTTTATTAAATTCGGGTCAAGAGACCCAGTACTTC,CASSLLNSGQETQYF
-,TRBV4-3,TRBJ2-2,-,TGCGCCAGCAGCCAGACCCTCCCCTCTCCAGGGAACACCGGGGAGCTGTTTTTT,CASSQTLPSPGNTGELFF
-,TRBV19,TRBJ2-2,TRBD2,TGTGCCAGTACCGTAGCGGGAGGTGGCGGGGAGCTGTTTTTT,CASTVAGGGGELFF
-,TRBV2,TRBJ2-1,TRBD2,TGTGCCAGCATCAGACTAGCGGGAGGACCCTCCTACAATGAGCAGTTCTTC,CASIRLAGGPSYNEQFF
-,TRBV29-1,TRBJ2-7,TRBD1,TGCAGCGTTGCAGCACAGGGGGCTGTCTCCTACGAGCAGTACTTC,CSVAAQGAVSYEQYF
-,TRBV28,TRBJ1-4,-,TGTGCCGCAACTCCGGGACTGTCGTCGGAAAAACTGTTTTTT,CAATPGLSSEKLFF
-,TRBV5-1,TRBJ2-1,TRBD1,TGCGCCAGCAGCTTGATATCTTTTCAGGGGGCGCGGCGCAATGAGCAGTTCTTC,CASSLISFQGARRNEQFF
-,TRBV30,TRBJ2-7,-,TGTGCCTGGAGGGGAGAGGGCTACGAGCAGTACTTC,CAWRGEGYEQYF
-,TRBV28,TRBJ2-7,-,TGTGCCAGCAGTGGCCCGACAGGTTTGAGCTCCTACGGGCAGTACTTC,CASSGPTGLSSYGQYF
-,TRBV2,TRBJ1-6,-,TGTGCCAGCAAGACAGAGAGCTCCTATAATTCACCCCTCCACTTT,CASKTESSYNSPLHF
-,TRBV7-9,TRBJ2-3,-,TGTGCCAGCTTCCCGACTAGTAGCACAGATACGCAGTATTTT,CASFPTSSTDTQYF
-,TRBV19,TRBJ2-7,TRBD1,TGTGCCAGTAGTACCACCCCGACAGGGACCTACGAGCAGTACTTC,CASSTTPTGTYEQYF
-,TRBV5-6,TRBJ2-3,TRBD1,TGTGCCAGCAGCGGCACAGGGGCGGCAGATACGCAGTATTTT,CASSGTGAADTQYF
-,TRBV5-5,TRBJ2-1,-,TGTGCCAGCAGCTTGAGGGGCTTTGATGAGCAGTTCTTC,CASSLRGFDEQFF
-,TRBV4-2,TRBJ2-1,-,TGTGCCAGCAGCCAAGTGGACTCCTCCTACAATGAGCAGTTCTTC,CASSQVDSSYNEQFF
-,TRBV7-9,TRBJ2-3,TRBD2,TGTGCCAGCAGCCGTGGACTAGCGGGCCACGATACGCAGTATTTT,CASSRGLAGHDTQYF
-,TRBV7-2,TRBJ2-4,-,TGTGCCAGCAGCTTAGGGGGGCGTAACATTCAGTACTTC,CASSLGGRNIQYF
-,TRBV3-1/TRBV3-2,TRBJ1-2,-,TGTGCCAGCAGCCTTAGCGGGGGCTACACCTTC,CASSLSGGYTF
-,TRBV10-2,TRBJ2-2,TRBD2,TGCGCCAGCAGCGGAGGGACTAGCGGCCCGAACACCGGGGAGCTGTTTTTT,CASSGGTSGPNTGELFF
few,TRBV6-6,TRBJ1-6,-,TGTGCCAGCAGACCCGGGTCGGGACCCCTCCACTTT,CASRPGSGPLHF
-,TRBV2,TRBJ2-1,-,TGTGCCAGCAGATCCGACTATTTGGAGCAGTTCTTC,CASRSDYLEQFF
-,TRBV7-6,TRBJ1-2,-,TGTGCCAGCAGCTCCACCCAGGACAGCTTCTATGGCTACACCTTC,CASSSTQDSFYGYTF
once,TRBV6-5,TRBJ2-5,-,TGTGCCAGCAGTTCAGGGTTCATGGAGACCCAGTACTTC,CASSSGFMETQYF
-,TRBV3-1/TRBV3-2,TRBJ2-2,TRBD1,TGTGCCAGCAGCCACGGGACAGCAAACACCGGGGAGCTGTTTTTT,CASSHGTANTGELFF
-,TRBV7-2,TRBJ2-2,TRBD1,TGTGCCAGCAGCCAGCGACAGGGTGGCACCGGGGAGCTGTTTTTT,CASSQRQGGTGELFF
-,TRBV5-1,TRBJ2-1,TRBD2,TGCGCCAGCAGCTTGGCCTCTAGCGGACACAACAATGAGCAGTTCTTC,CASSLASSGHNNEQFF
-,TRBV29-1,TRBJ2-7,TRBD2,TGCAGCGTTATGATTCAGCGGGGGATCTACGAGCAGTACTTC,CSVMIQRGIYEQYF
-,TRBV27,TRBJ1-1,-,TGTGCCAGCAGTTTATGGGGGCAGAACACTGAAGCTTTCTTT,CASSLWGQNTEAFF
-,TRBV11-3,TRBJ2-7,TRBD2,TGTGCCAGCAGAGTAGCGGGAGGCCCACCCTACGAGCAGTACTTC,CASRVAGGPPYEQYF
-,TRBV4-3,TRBJ2-5,TRBD2,TGCGCCAGCAGCCAAGATAGGACTAGCGGGGTCTGGGTAATGGAGACCCAGTACTTC,CASSQDRTSGVWVMETQYF
-,TRBV6-5,TRBJ2-4,TRBD1,TGTGCCAGCAGTTACTCCACAGGGGATGGGGGAGACATTCAGTACTTC,CASSYSTGDGGDIQYF
-,TRBV5-1,TRBJ2-1,-,TGCGCCAGCAGCCTCGGGGGTGCCGGCAATGAGCAGTTCTTC,CASSLGGAGNEQFF
-,TRBV5-1,TRBJ2-7,-,TGCGCCAGCAGCTGGGACACTTCCTACGAGCAGTACTTC,CASSWDTSYEQYF
-,TRBV7-8,TRBJ1-5,TRBD1,TGTGCCAGCAGCATCGGGACAGGAAATCAGCCCCAGCATTTT,CASSIGTGNQPQHF
-,TRBV2,TRBJ1-2,-,TGTGCCAGCAGTGAGGCAGGGCTAGGGGGCTACACCTTC,CASSEAGLGGYTF
-,TRBV24-1,TRBJ1-2,-,TGTGCCACCAGTGAAAGTGGCACCAACTATGGCTACACCTTC,CATSESGTNYGYTF
-,TRBV19,TRBJ2-6,TRBD1,TGTGCCAGTAGTGCGCGGGACAGGGGGCCGCTCGGGGCCAACGTCCTGACTTTC,CASSARDRGPLGANVLTF
once,TRBV28,TRBJ2-3,TRBD2,TGTGCCACCGACCCACAACTAGCGGGGGGGCGCACAGATACGCAGTATTTT,CATDPQLAGGRTDTQYF
-,TRBV6-2/TRBV6-3,TRBJ1-5,TRBD1,TGTGCCAGCAGTTACCCCGGGACAGGGGTCGGTCAGCCCCAGCATTTT,CASSYPGTGVGQPQHF
-,TRBV11-2,TRBJ2-7,-,TGTGCCAGCAGCTTAGATCTCCCAGGCATGGTATCAAATTCCTACGAGCAGTACTTC,CASSLDLPGMVSNSYEQYF
-,TRBV7-9,TRBJ2-3,-,TGTGCCAGCAGCCTCGGGACTGCACGCACAGATACGCAGTATTTT,CASSLGTARTDTQYF
-,TRBV27,TRBJ2-4,-,TGTGCCAGCAGTTTAATTGGTCGGGCCAAAAACATTCAGTACTTC,CASSLIGRAKNIQYF
-,TRBV14,TRBJ1-1,-,TGTGCCAGCAGCCAAGACAGGGAAAGTGAAGCTTTCTTT,CASSQDRESEAFF
-,TRBV6-6,TRBJ2-5,TRBD1,TGTGCCAGCAGTTCGGGACAGGGATATCAAGAGACCCAGTACTTC,CASSSGQGYQETQYF
once,TRBV7-2,TRBJ1-5,-,TGTGCCAGCAGCTTAGGGGGAGATGGACAGCCCCAGCATTTT,CASSLGGDGQPQHF
-,TRBV4-1,TRBJ2-6,TRBD1,TGCGCCAGCAGCCAAGCCATTCAAGGGGGCGGGTCTGGGGCCAACGTCCTGACTTTC,CASSQAIQGGGSGANVLTF
-,TRBV7-6,TRBJ2-5,TRBD2,TGTGCCAGCAGCTTAGGGGCTAGCGGGGGCCAAGAGACCCAGTACTTC,CASSLGASGGQETQYF
-,TRBV7-9,TRBJ1-1,-,TGTGCCAGCAGCCCCCCAAGCCGACAGGACAGTGAAGCTTTCTTT,CASSPPSRQDSEAFF
-,TRBV12-3/TRBV12-4,TRBJ1-6,-,TGTGCCAGCAAGGAGGGTGGAAATTCACCCCTCCACTTT,CASKEGGNSPLHF
-,TRBV27,TRBJ1-6,-,TGTGCCAGCAGTTCCCGTCTTGCCCCACGGTCACCCCTCCACTTT,CASSSRLAPRSPLHF
-,TRBV14,TRBJ2-5,-,TGTGCCAGCAGCCAAGGTGCGGCCCCGACCCAGTACTTC,CASSQGAAPTQYF
-,TRBV19,TRBJ1-1,TRBD1,TGTGCCAGTACCCCCCGGACAGGGCCCGGTACTGAAGCTTTCTTT,CASTPRTGPGTEAFF